The clone carrying this TCR beta chain was found many times. Its cognate antigen is unknown. Trimming took off 5 bases at V and 3 bases at J, with 10 bases between the two ends. Germline V gene lookup returns CDR1 SGHVS and CDR2 FNYEAQ. The CDR3 covers 13 residues. The data derive from a study of T-cell reconstitution after alpha-beta-depleted transplantation in children. General study findings and limits: Where some patients showed high TCRbeta diversity at day 60, it came from recipient T cells and thymic progenitors that had survived. Diversity and T-cell counts at one year after transplant derived mostly from new T cells. About two months after transplant, alpha-beta T cells reportedly came from several hundred expanded graft clones.

TCRbeta library construction was performed incorporating unique molecular identifiers. MiXCR was run by TCRdb on the PCR reads, yielding one entry per CDR3 protein. Of around 300,000 distinct CDR3 sequences listed, approximately 10% are singletons. This specimen was peripheral blood, taken 180 days after TCRalphabeta/CD19-depleted stem cell transplant. The receptor's source is a male patient aged 2-15 years who had a stem cell transplant for chronic granulomatous disease, so the T cells may come from the graft donor. J is TRBJ2-5 and V is TRBV7-6; D not certain. The CDR3 loop reads CASSRAEEETQYF. CDR3 bases: TGTGCCAGCAGCCGCGCCGAGGAAGAGACCCAGTACTTC.